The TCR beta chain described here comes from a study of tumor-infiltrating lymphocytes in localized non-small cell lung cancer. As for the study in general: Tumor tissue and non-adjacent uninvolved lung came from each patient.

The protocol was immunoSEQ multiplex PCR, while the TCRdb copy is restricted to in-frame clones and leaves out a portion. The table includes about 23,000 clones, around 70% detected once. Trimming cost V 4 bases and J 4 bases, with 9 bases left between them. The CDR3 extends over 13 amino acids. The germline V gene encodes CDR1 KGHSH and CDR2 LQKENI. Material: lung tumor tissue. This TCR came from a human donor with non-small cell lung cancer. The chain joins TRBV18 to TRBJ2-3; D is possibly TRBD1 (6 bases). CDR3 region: CASSRRQADTQYF. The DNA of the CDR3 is TGTGCCAGCTCACGGCGACAGGCAGATACGCAGTATTTT.